The 30 T cell receptor beta chains presented below share a single source sample, sequenced in a study of tumor-infiltrating lymphocytes in primary liver carcinoma (dated by TCRdb to the late 2010s). RNA from unsorted whole blood was extracted with TRIzol reagent, and germline DNA was obtained with the DNeasy Blood & Tissue kit. Sequencing took place on an Illumina HiSeq 2500. A constant-region primer and ProtoScript II reverse transcriptase were used to reverse-transcribe TCRbeta-specific cDNA from roughly 500 ng total RNA. The TCRbeta libraries were prepared through three rounds of nested multiplex PCR following a slightly modified ARM-PCR procedure. The first two PCR rounds used multiplex TRBV1-TRBV30 forward primers with a Cbeta reverse primer, each for about 10 cycles. TCRdb ran its own pipeline on the public reads, namely fastp trimming at Q25 and MiXCR clone calling, and kept in-frame beta chains. Rows are unified per CDR3 protein, each entry keeping the most common DNA and genes. The sample includes 250,000 to 400,000 distinct CDR3 sequences, with 60% to 80% observed a single time. The ten largest make up about 9.4% of the sample.

Material for sequencing was peripheral blood. The receptors stem from a man aged 35 to 55 with primary liver carcinoma and hepatitis B virus infection.

A word on this clonotype: With a much larger clone just one base away, this may be a read error. The rearrangement links TRBV11-2 to TRBJ2-3; D might be TRBD1 (5 bases). This CDR3 comprises 16 residues. V was clipped by 1 base and J by 5 bases, with 16 bases between them. Germline V gives CDR1 SGHAT, CDR2 FQNNGV. The CDR3 DNA reads TGTGCCAGCAGCTTAGTGAGGCCAGGGCAGGAAGATACGCAGTATTTT. Protein: CASSLVRPGQEDTQYF.

A word on this clonotype: This may arise from a read error, as a much more abundant clone is one base away. The genes are TRBV12-3 or TRBV12-4 and TRBJ2-5; D gene uncertain. The CDR3 runs 13 residues. The DNA for the CDR3 is TGTGCCAACAGTTACCACTCCCAAGAGACCCAGTACTTC. As protein: CANSYHSQETQYF.

Notes on this clonotype: With a much larger clone just one base away, this may be a read error. This chain uses TRBV4-2 with TRBJ2-1; 10 bases agree with TRBD2. The CDR3 runs to 15 residues. Germline V gene data show CDR1 as LGHNA and CDR2 as YNFKEQ. The CDR3 here is CANSPQREGHDEQFF. The CDR3 DNA reads TGTGCCAACAGCCCCCAGCGGGAGGGCCACGATGAGCAGTTCTTC.

For this clonotype: The germline gene is not matched at one end of the junction; a read error may be the cause. The chain is built from TRBV6-1 and TRBJ2-5; 11 nucleotides match TRBD1. The CDR3 sequence is 13 residues long. CDR1 and CDR2 (germline): MNHNS, SASEGT. This chain's CDR3 is CACRTGGRETQYF. In DNA form, the CDR3 reads TGTGCCTGCAGGACAGGGGGCCGGGAGACCCAGTACTTC.

About this clonotype itself: A junction boundary mismatches the germline segment, possibly from a read error. The chain couples TRBV12-3 or TRBV12-4 to TRBJ2-2, with D tentatively TRBD2 (6 bases). CDR3 length: 14 residues. The CDR3 region is CASSLQLSGGVLFF. As DNA, the CDR3 is TGTGCCAGCAGTTTGCAGTTAAGTGGCGGGGTGCTGTTTTTT.

This chain connects TRBV7-8 to TRBJ1-1, with 8 nucleotides matching TRBD1. V trimming: 2 bases; J trimming: 4 bases; junction bases outside the gene matches: 9. From germline, CDR1 is SGHVS and CDR2 FQNEAQ. The CDR3 sequence is 16 residues long. CDR3 sequence: CASSLLAGGRSTEAFF. CDR3 bases: TGTGCCAGCAGCTTATTGGCAGGGGGCAGAAGCACTGAAGCTTTCTTT. The full variable domain, with the rest looked up from reference TRBV7-8 and TRBJ1-1, is GAGVSQSPRYKVAKRGQDVALRCDPISGHVSLFWYQQALGQGPEFLTYFQNEAQLDKSGLPSDRFFAERPEGSVSTLKIQRTQQEDSAVYLCASSLLAGGRSTEAFFGQGTRLTVV.

Concerning this clonotype itself: The junction and the germline gene differ at one end; a read error may be behind it. The chain carries TRBV30 and TRBJ2-4; TRBD2 is a possible D gene (5 bases). The CDR3 has 14 residues. From germline, CDR1 is GTSNPN and CDR2 SVGIG (reference sequence). The CDR3: CACEAGGNGSIQYF. DNA for the CDR3: TGTGCCTGTGAGGCGGGTGGGAATGGTAGCATTCAGTATTTC.

This clonotype was counted many times. This chain joins TRBV12-5 and TRBJ1-5; 8 bases line up with TRBD1. Germline assignment: CDR1 LGHNT and CDR2 FRNRAP. The CDR3 extends over 18 amino acids. The ends lost 0 bases at V and 0 bases at J; junction bases unmatched: 7. CDR3 sequence: CASGLVSGQVYSNQPQHF. CDR3 DNA sequence: TGTGCTAGTGGTTTGGTATCGGGACAGGTTTATAGCAATCAGCCCCAGCATTTT.

Regarding this clonotype: This may arise from a read error, as a much more abundant clone is one base away. The chain is built from TRBV12-3 or TRBV12-4 and TRBJ2-6; D may be TRBD1 (6 bases). The CDR3 runs 14 residues. Trimming took 5 bases from V and 2 from J, leaving 7 bases between them. The CDR3 sequence is CASSEGAGANVLTF. Here the CDR3 DNA reads TGTGCCAGCAGTGAGGGGGCTGGGGCCAACGTCCTGACTTTC.

At least ten counts were recorded for this clonotype. The chain uses TRBV4-3 and TRBJ1-2; perhaps TRBD1 as D (5 bases). Trimming shortened V by 4 bases and J by 0 bases, and 12 bases separated the two germline ends. CDR1 LGHNA and CDR2 YSLEER come from the germline V gene. The CDR3 runs 15 residues. The CDR3 nucleotides are TGCGCCAGCAGCCCTTATACAGGTTCTAACTATGGCTACACCTTC. This translates into CASSPYTGSNYGYTF.

The chain joins TRBV28 to TRBJ2-7; perhaps TRBD2 as D (5 bases). CDR1 and CDR2 from the germline V gene are MDHEN and SYDVKM. The CDR3 is made up of 13 amino acids. DNA of the CDR3: TGTGTCCTAGCAGGCCCGGGGAACGGTGAGCAGTACTTC. It encodes CVLAGPGNGEQYF.

The chain employs TRBV11-1 and TRBJ1-2; no clear D gene. From germline, CDR1 is SGHAT and CDR2 FQDESV (reference sequence). Trimming removed 6 bases from V and 10 bases from J, with 18 bases in between. This CDR3 is built from 13 residues. In DNA form, the CDR3 reads TGTGCCAGCAGTCAAACCGGGTTTGATGACTACACCTTC. The encoded protein is CASSQTGFDDYTF.

In regard to this clonotype: This may arise from a read error, as a much more abundant clone is one base away. V and J are TRBV29-1 and TRBJ1-1; possibly TRBD1 for D (5 bases). This CDR3 is 13 amino acids long. Germline V gene data show CDR1 as SQVTM and CDR2 as ANQGSEA. Between the trimmed V and J ends, which lost 8 bases and 1 base, there was a span of 14 bases. CDR3 region: CSIAGYENTEAFF. The CDR3 region has the DNA TGCAGCATTGCAGGGTACGAGAACACTGAAGCTTTCTTT. Full variable domain (outside the CDR3, taken from reference TRBV29-1 and TRBJ1-1): SAVISQKPSRDICQRGTSLTIQCQVDSQVTMMFWYRQQPGQSLTLIATANQGSEATYESGFVIDKFPISRPNLTFSTLTVSNMSPEDSSIYLCSIAGYENTEAFFGQGTRLTVV.

This chain uses TRBV6-2 or TRBV6-3 with TRBJ2-6; D is ambiguous. Per germline, CDR1 MNHEY and CDR2 SVGEGT. The ends were cut back, 8 bases at V and 1 base at J, with 12 bases in the middle. This CDR3 has 15 amino acids. DNA for the CDR3: TGTGCCAGCTGTTTTCGGGTGTCTGGGGCCAACGTCCTGACTTTC. This encodes CASCFRVSGANVLTF.

Concerning this clonotype: A junction end diverges from the germline sequence, so it may reflect a read error. The rearrangement joins TRBV6-2 or TRBV6-3 to TRBJ2-3, with 7 bases identical to TRBD1. Germline CDR1 and CDR2: MNHEY and SVGEGT. The CDR3 spans 14 residues. The CDR3 DNA reads as TGTACCAGCAGACCTGGACAGGTCACAGATACGCAGTATTTT. This codes for CTSRPGQVTDTQYF.

In regard to this clonotype: The CDR3 carries no conserved terminal phenylalanine or tryptophan, so it likely arises from a read error. This chain connects TRBV5-1 to TRBJ1-1, with D maybe TRBD1 (6 bases). Trimming removed 2 bases from V and 4 bases from J, with 15 bases in between. Germline CDR1 reads SGHRS; CDR2 reads YFSETQ. The CDR3 is 15 residues long. CDR3 sequence (DNA): TGCGCCAGCAGCTTAGGAGACAGGCTAGGCACTGAAGCTTTCTCT. Encoded protein: CASSLGDRLGTEAFS.

In its sample, this clonotype was seen once. This may come from a read error, since a much larger clone is one base off. The chain has TRBV11-2 and TRBJ2-3, with a tentative D call TRBD1 (6 bases). Germline assignment: CDR1 SGHAT and CDR2 FQNNGV. Trimming removed 5 bases from V and 0 bases from J, with 12 bases in between. The length of the CDR3 is 15 residues. CDR3 coding DNA: TGTGCCAGCAGCCAGGGGACACTCAGCACAGATACGCAGTATTTT. Its protein is CASSQGTLSTDTQYF.

About this clonotype itself: The germline gene is not matched at one end of the junction; a read error may be the cause. The chain links TRBV10-2 to TRBJ1-6; D not certain. Looked up from germline, CDR1 is WSHSY and CDR2 is SAAADI. The CDR3 is 12 amino acids. CDR3 nucleotides: TGCTCCAGCGGAGGAATTCAATCACCCCTCCACTTT. It encodes CSSGGIQSPLHF.

Turning to this clonotype: Since the CDR3 does not end with the conserved phenylalanine or tryptophan, this likely comes from a read error. The rearrangement joins TRBV18 to TRBJ2-5; TRBD2 aligns across 7 bases. J was trimmed by 2 bases and V by 3 bases; bases with no gene match: 6. Germline values: CDR1 KGHSH, CDR2 LQKENI. This CDR3 is built from 15 residues. The CDR3 loop is CASSPLSGAQETQYS. CDR3 in DNA: TGTGCCAGCTCACCCCTCAGCGGGGCGCAAGAGACCCAGTACTCC.

This clonotype was recorded at least ten times. The chain joins TRBV4-3 to TRBJ2-1, with TRBD2 matching over 8 bases. The junction had 8 bases not matched to a gene; V was cut back by 0 bases and J by 4 bases. CDR3 length: 17 residues. Germline CDR1 LGHNA, CDR2 YSLEER. The CDR3 DNA reads TGCGCCAGCAGCCAAGAACTAGCGGCCTCCCTTTACAATGAGCAGTTCTTC. Its translation: CASSQELAASLYNEQFF.

The chain combines TRBV24-1 with TRBJ2-1, with TRBD2 identical over 10 bases. The CDR3 loop spans 16 amino acids. J lost 5 bases, V lost 5 bases, and 8 bases had no gene match. Germline assignment: CDR1 KGHDR and CDR2 SFDVKD. CDR3 DNA sequence: TGTGCCACCAGTGCCGTAAGCGGGAGGGGGGACAATGAGCAGTTCTTC. Its protein product is CATSAVSGRGDNEQFF.

As for this clonotype: A junction boundary mismatches the germline segment, possibly from a read error. The chain uses TRBV6-1 and TRBJ2-3; D gene ambiguous. The CDR3 consists of 11 residues. From germline, CDR1 is MNHNS and CDR2 SASEGT. Written as DNA, the CDR3 is TGTGCCAGCAGGGTCACGGATACGCAGTGTTTT. It codes for CASRVTDTQCF.

Comments on this clonotype: A read error may be the cause here, since a much bigger clone is one base away. The rearrangement joins TRBV5-1 to TRBJ1-1; D remains ambiguous. The CDR3 is made up of 15 amino acids. CDR1 and CDR2 from the germline V gene are SGHRS and YFSETQ. V shed 1 base and J shed 0 bases, with 10 bases lying between them. The CDR3 nucleotides read TGCGCCAGCAGCTTGTCAGCGCGATTGAACACTGAAGCTTTCTTT. Its protein is CASSLSARLNTEAFF.

This clonotype was observed a single time. The junction does not match germline at one end; this may be a read error. This chain joins TRBV4-2 and TRBJ2-5; 12 bases line up with TRBD2. This CDR3 is 18 amino acids long. Germline-derived CDR1 and CDR2 are LGHNA and YNFKEQ. The DNA of the CDR3 is TGCGCCAGCAGCCAAAATCTAGCGGGAGGGCGAATTATAGAGACCCAGTACTTC. Translating gives CASSQNLAGGRIIETQYF.

As regards this clonotype: This sequence may be a read error, since a much larger clone differs from it by one base. The chain carries TRBV14 and TRBJ2-1; no clear D. Germline CDR1 reads SGHDN; CDR2 reads FVKESK. The CDR3 spans 11 residues. The chain's CDR3 is CVSSLGNEQFF. Here the CDR3 DNA reads TGTGTCAGCAGCCTCGGCAATGAGCAGTTCTTC.

This chain uses TRBV5-4 with TRBJ2-5, with 7 positions matching TRBD2. CDR3 length equals 16 residues. Trimming removed 4 bases from V and 5 bases from J; junction bases left unmatched: 14. CDR1 is SGHNT and CDR2 is YYREEE in the germline V gene (reference sequence). CDR3 amino acids: CASSLWDYRFTETQYF. The CDR3, as DNA: TGTGCCAGCAGCCTATGGGACTACCGTTTTACCGAGACCCAGTACTTC.

This clonotype was seen many times. This rearrangement joins TRBV12-3 or TRBV12-4 to TRBJ1-5, with D perhaps TRBD1 (5 bases). The V and J ends lost 5 bases and 4 bases respectively, with 12 bases between them. The CDR3 runs 14 residues. The CDR3 loop is CASSPLQGNQPQHF. The CDR3 DNA follows: TGTGCCAGCAGTCCTCTCCAGGGAAATCAGCCCCAGCATTTT.

On this clonotype: Being one base from a much bigger clone, this may be a read error. The rearrangement uses TRBV29-1 and TRBJ1-2, with D hard to call. The V end lost 2 bases, the J end lost 3 bases, and 4 bases lay between the germline ends. This CDR3 has 11 amino acids. In germline, CDR1 is SQVTM, CDR2 ANQGSEA. The CDR3 sequence is CSVENDYGYTF. Written as DNA, the CDR3 is TGCAGCGTTGAAAATGACTATGGCTACACCTTC.

Details on this clonotype: A junction boundary mismatches the germline segment, possibly from a read error. The chain is built from TRBV7-9 and TRBJ2-5, with 7 bases fitting TRBD1. The CDR3 covers 14 residues. In germline, CDR1 is SEHNR, CDR2 FQNEAQ (reference sequence). The DNA of the CDR3 is TGTGTCAGCAGCCCCACTACAGGGGTCGAGACCCAATACTTC. Its translation: CVSSPTTGVETQYF.

A word on this clonotype: The junction differs from germline at one of its ends, possibly a read error. The rearrangement joins TRBV5-4 to TRBJ2-7; D may be TRBD1 or TRBD2 (5 bases each). CDR1 and CDR2 from the germline V gene are SGHNT and YYREEE (reference sequence). The CDR3 totals 15 residues. The CDR3 DNA reads TGTGCCAACAGCTTGGACCCCGGGGCGGCGGACGAGCAGTACTTC. Translation gives CANSLDPGAADEQYF.